The clone carrying this T cell receptor (beta chain) was observed at least ten times. Each donor was a healthy Caucasian. Through template switching, a universal primer site was introduced, and the cDNA contained unique molecular identifiers. From the 5' RACE reads, TCRdb called clonotypes with MiXCR, one entry per CDR3 protein. The sample has 400,000 to 500,000 distinct CDR3 sequences; around 18% are singletons. The sample belongs to a study of identical twins. CDR1 is LGHNA, CDR2 YSLEER, per germline. With 1 base clipped from V and 9 bases from J, the junction kept 10 bases outside the gene matches. There are 17 residues in the CDR3.

Sequencing was performed on naive T cells sorted from blood. This chain connects TRBV4-3 to TRBJ2-1; 12 bases are a match to TRBD2. The sequence derives from a man aged 50 or older in good health. DNA for the CDR3: TGCGCCAGCAGCCAAGTACTCTCTAGCGGGAGGGCCCCTGAGCAGTTCTTC. Translated: CASSQVLSSGRAPEQFF.